This T cell receptor (beta chain) stems from a study of blood T cells in healthy people across ages (dated by TCRdb to 2014 to 2015). Concerning the study at large: Template switching captured roughly one uniquely barcoded TCR beta cDNA molecule per two T cells in model experiments. The study measured age-related changes in TCR beta repertoire diversity using deep sequencing normalized with unique cDNA molecular identifiers. Four age groups were formed from the donors: young (average approximately 17 years), middle-aged (roughly 38), aged (roughly 59) and long-lived (82). To avoid experimental bias, donors of different ages were spread randomly across the sequencing lanes. For two donors (one aged 18 to 30 and one aged 80 or older), the study analyzed two additional independent replicas of 1 million unique cDNA reads from the same blood draw. What the research found in general, with its limitations: Compared with the aged group, more naive CD4+ T cells, fewer expanded clones and increased TCR diversity were shown by the long-lived group, suggesting age selection. Because profiling used bulk unsorted PBMCs, naive and antigen-experienced compartments could not be compared conclusively. Total diversity estimates from one million sequenced T cells were considered lower bounds and underestimates. The CMV infection status of donors was not known, potentially confounding age-related changes in expanded clonotypes. There was a strong correlation between observed TCR beta diversity and the percentage of naive T cells measured by flow cytometry. As age increased, observed TCR beta diversity per million T cells dropped in a roughly linear way, and a significant reduction was already evident by age roughly 36.

For this clonotype: Its antigen specificity is not known. Qualities for individual bases were not recorded, and no much larger clone is one base off.

Library generation was performed with 5' RACE. A second PCR of roughly 7 to 11 cycles was run with a J-beta primer mix and a sample-barcoded 5' primer. A template-switch 5' adaptor carrying 12 random nucleotides introduced a unique molecular identifier onto each TCR beta cDNA molecule. At least 3 million CDR3-containing paired-end reads were obtained from each sample. First-strand cDNA synthesis was performed from all RNA using the Mint cDNA synthesis kit, with priming by a TRBC-specific oligonucleotide. After uracil-DNA glycosylase treatment, a first 18-cycle PCR used universal primers M1SS and BC2_uni_R on all cDNA. In the original analysis: For normalization, 1 million high-quality reads, each with a distinct molecular identifier, were randomly selected from each sample. Reads sharing molecular identifiers were discarded rather than binned into consensus sequences. CDR3 identification, clonotype clustering and error correction used MiTCR with a Q25 quality threshold and the strictest error-elimination algorithm. A nonparametric unseen species model using Euler transformation provided a lower-bound estimate of total TCR beta diversity. Using fastp trimming at Q25 and MiXCR clonotype assembly, TCRdb reanalyzed the public sequencing data and kept in-frame beta chains. When rows share a CDR3 protein, they turn into one entry using the most common DNA and genes. The V and J calls come from TCRdb's annotation, not from the publication. This sample gives roughly 1.9 million distinct CDR3 sequences in total; 30% to 40% of them show up just once. Of the sample, under 25% falls within the top ten clones.

The roughly 39 donors, aged 6 to 90 years, were systemically healthy Caucasian individuals from Russia. Around 9.7 milliliters of peripheral blood were collected from each donor into EDTA-treated Vacutainer tubes. PBMCs were isolated by Ficoll-Paque density-gradient centrifugation, with at least 6 million obtained per sample. Total RNA, at least 5.5 micrograms per sample, was extracted from PBMCs with Trizol reagent. For every donor, flow cytometry on a PBMC aliquot measured the percentage of naive CD45RAhigh/CD27high T cells. The specimen was blood. The clonotype comes from a human donor in good health.

The sequenced DNA is TGCGCCAGCAGCTTCTTGGAGTTATCTGGGGCCAACGTCCTGACTTTC. Its product reads: CASSFLELSGANVLTF. The rearranged segments are TRBV5-1 and TRBJ2-6; the D gene cannot be resolved reliably. The CDR3 has 16 amino acids, counting the end cysteine and phenylalanine. The kept DNA is CDR3 alone, 48 bases in frame from the first base. V gives up 2 bases and J gives up 1 base, and the segment between their germline ends measures 10 bases. Reading the germline V gene gives CDR1 SGHRS and CDR2 YFSETQ.